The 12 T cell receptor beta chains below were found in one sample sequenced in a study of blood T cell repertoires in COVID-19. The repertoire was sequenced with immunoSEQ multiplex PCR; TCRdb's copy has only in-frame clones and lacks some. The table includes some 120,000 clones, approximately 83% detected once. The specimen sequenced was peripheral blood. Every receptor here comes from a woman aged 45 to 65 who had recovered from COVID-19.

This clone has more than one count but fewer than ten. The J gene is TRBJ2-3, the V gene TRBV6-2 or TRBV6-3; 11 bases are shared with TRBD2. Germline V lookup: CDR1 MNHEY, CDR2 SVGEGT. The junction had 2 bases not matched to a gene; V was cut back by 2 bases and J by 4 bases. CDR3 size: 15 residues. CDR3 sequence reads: CASSYTSGSADTQYF. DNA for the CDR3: TGTGCCAGCAGTTACACTAGCGGGAGCGCAGATACGCAGTATTTT.

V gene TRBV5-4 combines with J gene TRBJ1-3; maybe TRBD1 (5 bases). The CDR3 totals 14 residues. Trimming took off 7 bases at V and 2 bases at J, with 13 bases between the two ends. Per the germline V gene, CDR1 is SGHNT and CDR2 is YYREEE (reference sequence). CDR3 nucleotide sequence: TGTGCCAGCGGTTTCCAGGGCACTGGAAACACCATATATTTT. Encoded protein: CASGFQGTGNTIYF.

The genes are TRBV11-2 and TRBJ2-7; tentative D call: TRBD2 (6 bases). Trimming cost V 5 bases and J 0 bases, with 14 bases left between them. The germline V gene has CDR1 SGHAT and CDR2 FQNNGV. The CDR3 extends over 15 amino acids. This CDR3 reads CASSLRLGRSYEQYF. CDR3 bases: TGTGCCAGCAGCCTCAGACTAGGGCGCTCCTACGAGCAGTACTTC.

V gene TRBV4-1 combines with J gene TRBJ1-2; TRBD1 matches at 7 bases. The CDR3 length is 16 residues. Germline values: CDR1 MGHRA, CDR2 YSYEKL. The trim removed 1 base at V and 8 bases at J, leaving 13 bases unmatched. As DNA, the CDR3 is TGCGCCAGCAGCCAAGTGGGACAGACGCTTCTTTTAGGCTACACCTTC. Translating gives CASSQVGQTLLLGYTF.

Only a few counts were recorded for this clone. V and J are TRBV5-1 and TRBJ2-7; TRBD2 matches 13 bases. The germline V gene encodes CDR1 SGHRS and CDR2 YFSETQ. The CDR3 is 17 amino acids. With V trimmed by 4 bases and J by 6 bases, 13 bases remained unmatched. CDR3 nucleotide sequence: TGCGCCAGCAGCCTCGGACTAGCGGGGGCCCGTTTAGTCGAGCAGTACTTC. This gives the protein CASSLGLAGARLVEQYF.

For the CDR3, the DNA is TGTGCCAGCAGCTCCCACAGATCTGGGGAGACCCAGTACTTC. This gives the protein CASSSHRSGETQYF. The chain carries TRBV9 and TRBJ2-5, with unresolved D. The CDR3 has 14 amino acids. Deletions cut 4 bases from V and 5 bases from J, with 15 bases between. Per the germline V gene, CDR1 is SGDLS and CDR2 is YYNGEE. Drawing the rest from reference TRBV9 and TRBJ2-5, the complete variable domain is DSGVTQTPKHLITATGQRVTLRCSPRSGDLSVYWYQQSLDQGLQFLIQYYNGEERAKGNILERFSAQQFPDLHSELNLSSLELGDSALYFCASSSHRSGETQYFGPGTRLLVL.

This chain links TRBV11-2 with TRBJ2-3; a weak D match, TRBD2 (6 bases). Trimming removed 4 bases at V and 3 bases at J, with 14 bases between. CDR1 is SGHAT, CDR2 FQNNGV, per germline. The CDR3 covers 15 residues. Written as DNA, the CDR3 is TGTGCCAGCAGCTCTACGGGACTTCTGACAGATACGCAGTATTTT. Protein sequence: CASSSTGLLTDTQYF.

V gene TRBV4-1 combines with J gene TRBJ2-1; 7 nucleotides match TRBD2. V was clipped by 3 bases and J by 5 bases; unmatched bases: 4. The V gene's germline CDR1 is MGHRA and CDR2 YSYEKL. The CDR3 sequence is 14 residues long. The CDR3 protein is CASSQGEGDNEQFF. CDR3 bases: TGCGCCAGCAGCCAGGGGGAGGGTGACAATGAGCAGTTCTTC.

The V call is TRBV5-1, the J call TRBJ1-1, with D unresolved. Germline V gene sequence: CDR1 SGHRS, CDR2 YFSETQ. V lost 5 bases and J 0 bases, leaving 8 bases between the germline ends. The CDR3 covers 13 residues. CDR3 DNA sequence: TGCGCCAGCAGTTACGCGCTGAACACTGAAGCTTTCTTT. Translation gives CASSYALNTEAFF.

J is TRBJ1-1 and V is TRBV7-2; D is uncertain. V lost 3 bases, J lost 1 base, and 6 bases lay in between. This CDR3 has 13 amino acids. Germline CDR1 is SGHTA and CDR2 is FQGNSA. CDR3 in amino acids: CASSFSKNTEAFF. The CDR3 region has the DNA TGTGCCAGCAGCTTCTCTAAGAACACTGAAGCTTTCTTT.

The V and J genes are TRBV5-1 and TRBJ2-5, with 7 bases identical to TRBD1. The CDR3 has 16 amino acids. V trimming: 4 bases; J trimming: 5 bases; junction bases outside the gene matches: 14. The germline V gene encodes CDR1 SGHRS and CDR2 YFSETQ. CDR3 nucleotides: TGCGCCAGCAGCGAGGGACAGCTCCCTATCCAGGAGACCCAGTACTTC. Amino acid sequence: CASSEGQLPIQETQYF.

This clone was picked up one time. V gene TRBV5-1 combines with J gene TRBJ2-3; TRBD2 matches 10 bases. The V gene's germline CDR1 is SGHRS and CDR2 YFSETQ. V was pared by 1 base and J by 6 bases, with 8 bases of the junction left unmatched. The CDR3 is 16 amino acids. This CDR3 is CASSLWASGGQDTQYF. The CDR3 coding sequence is TGCGCCAGCAGCTTGTGGGCTAGCGGGGGCCAGGATACGCAGTATTTT.